This T cell receptor beta chain emerged from a study of T cells in Graves' hyperthyroidism and ophthalmopathy. Researchers amplified the TCR beta CDR3 regions from RNA transcripts. The TCR CDR3 first-round RT-PCR relied on the HTBI primer set. One entry per CDR3 protein results from TCRdb running MiXCR on the multiplex PCR reads. The sample has around 250,000 distinct CDR3 sequences, about 15% seen once. Study-wide findings and caveats: Among thyroid clonotypes expanded above 0.001, most also appeared in blood.

In this sample, this clonotype turned up many times. What it binds is not known. Germline CDR1 is SNHLY and CDR2 is FYNNEI. V dropped 7 bases and J dropped 4 bases, with 13 bases sitting between them. This CDR3 contains 13 residues. The V call is TRBV2, the J call TRBJ1-1; no clear D. The sequenced material came from blood. The TCR originated in a woman aged 40 to 49 with Graves' hyperthyroidism that later progressed to Graves' ophthalmopathy. Here the CDR3 reads CASTREMLTEAFF. In DNA form, the CDR3 reads TGTGCCAGCACGAGAGAGATGCTCACTGAAGCTTTCTTT.